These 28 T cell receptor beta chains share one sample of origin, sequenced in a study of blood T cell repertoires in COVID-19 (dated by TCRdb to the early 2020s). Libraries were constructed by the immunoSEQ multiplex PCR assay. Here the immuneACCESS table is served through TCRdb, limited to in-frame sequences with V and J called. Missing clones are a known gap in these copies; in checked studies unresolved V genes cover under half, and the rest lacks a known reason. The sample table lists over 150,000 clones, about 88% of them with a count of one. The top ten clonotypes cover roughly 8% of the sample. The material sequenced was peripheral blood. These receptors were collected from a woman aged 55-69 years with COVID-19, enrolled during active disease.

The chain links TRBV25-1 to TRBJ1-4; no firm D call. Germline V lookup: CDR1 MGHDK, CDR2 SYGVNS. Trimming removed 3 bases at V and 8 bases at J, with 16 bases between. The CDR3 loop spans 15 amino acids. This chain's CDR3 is CASSEKRGFGEKLFF. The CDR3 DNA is TGTGCCAGCAGTGAGAAAAGAGGGTTCGGAGAAAAACTGTTTTTT.

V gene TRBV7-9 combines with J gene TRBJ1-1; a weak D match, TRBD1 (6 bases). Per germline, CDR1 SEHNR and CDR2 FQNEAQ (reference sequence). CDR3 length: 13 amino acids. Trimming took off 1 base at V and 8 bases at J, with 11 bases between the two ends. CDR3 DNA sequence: TGTGCCAGCAGCTTAGTGATGAGGGGGGAAGCTTTCTTT. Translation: CASSLVMRGEAFF.

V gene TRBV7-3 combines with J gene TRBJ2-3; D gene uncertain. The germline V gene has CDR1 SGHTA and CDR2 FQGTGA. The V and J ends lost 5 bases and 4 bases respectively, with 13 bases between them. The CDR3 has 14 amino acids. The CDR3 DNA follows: TGTGCCAGCAGCACCTCTCGCAGCGCAGATACGCAGTATTTT. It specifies CASSTSRSADTQYF.

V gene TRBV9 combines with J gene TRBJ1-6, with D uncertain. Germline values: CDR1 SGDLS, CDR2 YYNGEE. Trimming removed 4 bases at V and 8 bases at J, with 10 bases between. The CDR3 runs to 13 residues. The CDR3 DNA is TGTGCCAGCAGCTCGGGTTCGGATTCACCCCTCCACTTT. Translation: CASSSGSDSPLHF.

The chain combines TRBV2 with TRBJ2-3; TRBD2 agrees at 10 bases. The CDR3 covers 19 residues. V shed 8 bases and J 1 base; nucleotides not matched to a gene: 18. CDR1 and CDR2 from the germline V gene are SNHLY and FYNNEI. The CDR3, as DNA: TGTGCCAGCGCCCGGCGGGGTAGCGGGGGGCTCGTGGGCACAGATACGCAGTATTTT. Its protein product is CASARRGSGGLVGTDTQYF.

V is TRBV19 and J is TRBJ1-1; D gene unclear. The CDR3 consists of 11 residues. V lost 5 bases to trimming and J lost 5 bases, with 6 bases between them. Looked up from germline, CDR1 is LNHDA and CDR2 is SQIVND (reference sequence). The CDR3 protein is CASSPGTEAFF. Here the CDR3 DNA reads TGTGCCAGTAGTCCCGGTACTGAAGCTTTCTTT.

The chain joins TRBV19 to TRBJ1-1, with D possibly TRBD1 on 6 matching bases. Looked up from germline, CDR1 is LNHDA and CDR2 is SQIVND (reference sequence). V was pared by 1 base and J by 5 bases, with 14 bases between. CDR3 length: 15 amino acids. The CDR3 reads CASSIAGGQLTEAFF. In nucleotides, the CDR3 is TGTGCCAGTAGTATAGCAGGTGGACAGTTAACTGAAGCTTTCTTT.

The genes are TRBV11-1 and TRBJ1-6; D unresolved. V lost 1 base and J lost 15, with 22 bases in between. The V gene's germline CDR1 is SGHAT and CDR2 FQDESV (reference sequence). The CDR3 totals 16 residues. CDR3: CASSLVKRHSGVLLHF. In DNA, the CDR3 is TGTGCCAGCAGCTTAGTAAAGCGCCACAGCGGCGTTCTCCTCCACTTT.

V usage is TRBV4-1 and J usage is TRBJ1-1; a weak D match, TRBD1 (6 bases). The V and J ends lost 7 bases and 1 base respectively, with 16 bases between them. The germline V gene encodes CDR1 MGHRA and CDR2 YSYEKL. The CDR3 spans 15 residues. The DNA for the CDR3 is TGCGCCAGCACCAAGGGGCAGGGGTCGAACACTGAAGCTTTCTTT. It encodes CASTKGQGSNTEAFF.

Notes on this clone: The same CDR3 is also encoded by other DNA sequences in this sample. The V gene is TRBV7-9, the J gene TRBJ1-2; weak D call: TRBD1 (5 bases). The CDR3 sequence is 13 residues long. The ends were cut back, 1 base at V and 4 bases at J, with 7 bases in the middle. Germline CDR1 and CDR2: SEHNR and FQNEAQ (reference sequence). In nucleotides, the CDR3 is TGTGCCAGCAGCTTAGAGACAGCCTATGGCTACACCTTC. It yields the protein CASSLETAYGYTF.

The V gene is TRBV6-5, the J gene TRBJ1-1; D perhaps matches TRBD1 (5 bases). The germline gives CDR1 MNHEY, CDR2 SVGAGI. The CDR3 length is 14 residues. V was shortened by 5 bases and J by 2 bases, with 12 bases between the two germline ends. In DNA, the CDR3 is TGTGCCAGCAGTCCCTCAGGACATAACACTGAAGCTTTCTTT. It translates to CASSPSGHNTEAFF.

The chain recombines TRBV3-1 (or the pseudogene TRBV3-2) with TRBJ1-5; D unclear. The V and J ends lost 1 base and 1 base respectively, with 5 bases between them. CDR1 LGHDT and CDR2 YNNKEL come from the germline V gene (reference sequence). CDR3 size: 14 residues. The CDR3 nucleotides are TGTGCCAGCAGCCAAGGAGGAAGCAATCAGCCCCAGCATTTT. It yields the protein CASSQGGSNQPQHF.

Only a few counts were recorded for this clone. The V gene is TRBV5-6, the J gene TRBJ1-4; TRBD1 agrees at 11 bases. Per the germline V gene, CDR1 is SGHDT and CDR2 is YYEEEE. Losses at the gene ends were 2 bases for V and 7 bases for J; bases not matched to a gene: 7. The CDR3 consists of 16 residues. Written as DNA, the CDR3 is TGTGCCAGCAGCTTACGTTCCGGGACAGGGGGTGAAAAACTGTTTTTT. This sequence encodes CASSLRSGTGGEKLFF.

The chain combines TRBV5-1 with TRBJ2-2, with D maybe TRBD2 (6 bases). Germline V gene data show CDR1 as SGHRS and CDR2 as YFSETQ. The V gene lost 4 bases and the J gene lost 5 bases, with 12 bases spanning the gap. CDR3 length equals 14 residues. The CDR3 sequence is CASSTRGTTGELFF. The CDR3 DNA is TGCGCCAGCAGCACGCGGGGCACTACCGGGGAGCTGTTTTTT.

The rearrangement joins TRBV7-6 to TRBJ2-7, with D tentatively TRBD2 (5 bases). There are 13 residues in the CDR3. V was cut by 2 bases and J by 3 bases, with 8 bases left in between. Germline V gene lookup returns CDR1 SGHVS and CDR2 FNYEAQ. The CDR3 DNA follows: TGTGCCAGCAGCTTAAAACTAGACTACGAGCAGTACTTC. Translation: CASSLKLDYEQYF.

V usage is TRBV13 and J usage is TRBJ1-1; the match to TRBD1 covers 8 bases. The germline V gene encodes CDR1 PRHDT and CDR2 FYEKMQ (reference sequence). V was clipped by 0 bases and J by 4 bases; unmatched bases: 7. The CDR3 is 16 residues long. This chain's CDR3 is CASSLGSGTGGTEAFF. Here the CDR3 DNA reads TGTGCCAGCAGCTTAGGCTCCGGGACAGGAGGCACTGAAGCTTTCTTT.

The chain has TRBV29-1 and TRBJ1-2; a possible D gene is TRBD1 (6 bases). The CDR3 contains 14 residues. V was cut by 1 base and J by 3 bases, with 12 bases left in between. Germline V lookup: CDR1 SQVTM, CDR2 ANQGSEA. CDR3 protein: CSVEVRDIDYGYTF. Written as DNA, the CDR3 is TGCAGCGTTGAAGTCCGGGACATCGACTATGGCTACACCTTC.

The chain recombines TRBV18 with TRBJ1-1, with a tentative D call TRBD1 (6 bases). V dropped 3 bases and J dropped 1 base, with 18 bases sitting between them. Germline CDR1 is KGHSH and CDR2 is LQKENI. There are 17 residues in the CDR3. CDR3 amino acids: CASSPSQQGRSNTEAFF. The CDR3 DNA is TGTGCCAGCTCACCGAGCCAACAGGGACGATCGAACACTGAAGCTTTCTTT.

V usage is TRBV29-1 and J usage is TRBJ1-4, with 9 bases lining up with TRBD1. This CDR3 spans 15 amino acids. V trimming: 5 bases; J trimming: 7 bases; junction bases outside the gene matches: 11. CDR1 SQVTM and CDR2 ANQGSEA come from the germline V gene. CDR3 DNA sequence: TGCAGCGTTATACGGCCGGGACAGGGTCGTGAAAAACTGTTTTTT. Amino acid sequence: CSVIRPGQGREKLFF.

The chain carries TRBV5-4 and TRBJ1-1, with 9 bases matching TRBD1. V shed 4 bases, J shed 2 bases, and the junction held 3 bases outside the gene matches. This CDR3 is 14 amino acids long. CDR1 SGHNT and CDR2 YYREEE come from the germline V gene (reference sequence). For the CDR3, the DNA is TGTGCCAGCAGCCGGGACAGGGTAAACACTGAAGCTTTCTTT. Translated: CASSRDRVNTEAFF.

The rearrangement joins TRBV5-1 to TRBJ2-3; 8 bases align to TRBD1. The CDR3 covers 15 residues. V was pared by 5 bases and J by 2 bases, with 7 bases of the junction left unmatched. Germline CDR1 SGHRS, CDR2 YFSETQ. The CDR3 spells CASSFPTGVTDTQYF. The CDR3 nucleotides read TGCGCCAGCAGTTTCCCGACAGGGGTCACAGATACGCAGTATTTT.

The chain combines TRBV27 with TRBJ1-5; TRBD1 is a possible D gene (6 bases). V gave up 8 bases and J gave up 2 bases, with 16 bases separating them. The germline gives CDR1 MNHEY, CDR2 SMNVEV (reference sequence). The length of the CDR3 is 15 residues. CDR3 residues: CASARDRQGNQPQHF. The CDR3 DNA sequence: TGTGCCAGCGCAAGAGACAGACAGGGCAATCAGCCCCAGCATTTT.

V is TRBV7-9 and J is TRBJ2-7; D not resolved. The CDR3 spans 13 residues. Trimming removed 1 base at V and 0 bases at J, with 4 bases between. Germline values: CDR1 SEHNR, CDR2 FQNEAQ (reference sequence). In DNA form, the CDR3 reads TGTGCCAGCAGCTTAGATAGCTCCTACGAGCAGTACGTC. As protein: CASSLDSSYEQYV.

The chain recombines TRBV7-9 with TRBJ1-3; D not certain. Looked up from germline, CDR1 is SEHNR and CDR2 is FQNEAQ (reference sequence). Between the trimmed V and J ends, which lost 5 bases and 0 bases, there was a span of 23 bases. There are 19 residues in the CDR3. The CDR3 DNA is TGTGCCAGCAGCGAGTGGGCCCGAGTAAGTCCCCTCTCTGGAAACACCATATATTTT. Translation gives CASSEWARVSPLSGNTIYF.

For the CDR3, the DNA is TGTGCCAGCAGCGTAGATCCAGCGGGAGTGGAAGAGCAGTACTTC. Amino acid sequence: CASSVDPAGVEEQYF. The V gene is TRBV9, the J gene TRBJ2-7; 8 positions agree with TRBD2. CDR3 length equals 15 residues. Germline V gene sequence: CDR1 SGDLS, CDR2 YYNGEE. V gave up 0 bases and J gave up 7 bases; unmatched junction bases: 9.

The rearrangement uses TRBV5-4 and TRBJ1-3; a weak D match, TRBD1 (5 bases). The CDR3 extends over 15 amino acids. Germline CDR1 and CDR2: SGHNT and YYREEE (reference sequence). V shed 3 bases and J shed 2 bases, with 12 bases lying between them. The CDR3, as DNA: TGTGCCAGCAGCTCATGGGGGGGTGCTGGAAACACCATATATTTT. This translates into CASSSWGGAGNTIYF.

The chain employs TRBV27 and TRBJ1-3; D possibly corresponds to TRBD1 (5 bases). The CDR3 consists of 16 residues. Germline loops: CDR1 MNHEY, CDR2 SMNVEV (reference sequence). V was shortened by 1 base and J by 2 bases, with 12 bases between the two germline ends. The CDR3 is CASSLFGGTPGNTIYF. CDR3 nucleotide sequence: TGTGCCAGCAGTTTATTCGGGGGTACTCCTGGAAACACCATATATTTT.

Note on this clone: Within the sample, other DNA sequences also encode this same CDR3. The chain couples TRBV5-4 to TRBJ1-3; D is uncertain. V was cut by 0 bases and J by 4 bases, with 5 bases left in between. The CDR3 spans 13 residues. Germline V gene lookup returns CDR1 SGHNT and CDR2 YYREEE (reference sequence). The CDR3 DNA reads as TGTGCCAGCAGCTTGGCCGGGGGAAACACCATATATTTT. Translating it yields CASSLAGGNTIYF. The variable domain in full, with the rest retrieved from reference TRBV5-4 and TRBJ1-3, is ETGVTQSPTHLIKTRGQQVTLRCSSQSGHNTVSWYQQALGQGPQFIFQYYREEENGRGNFPPRFSGLQFPNYSSELNVNALELDDSALYLCASSLAGGNTIYFGEGSWLTVV.